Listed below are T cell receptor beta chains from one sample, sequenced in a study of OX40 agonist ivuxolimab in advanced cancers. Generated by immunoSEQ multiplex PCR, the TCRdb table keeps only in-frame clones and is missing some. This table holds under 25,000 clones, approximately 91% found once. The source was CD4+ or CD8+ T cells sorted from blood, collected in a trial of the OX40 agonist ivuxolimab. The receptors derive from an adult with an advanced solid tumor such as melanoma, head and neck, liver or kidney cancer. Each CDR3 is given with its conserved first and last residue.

CDR3: CASSFTGSESPLHF; length: 14; V: TRBV5-1; J: TRBJ1-6
CDR3: CASSLQEANYGYTF; length: 14; V: TRBV7-9; J: TRBJ1-2
CDR3: CASSLGGNTEAFF; length: 13; V: TRBV27; J: TRBJ1-1
CDR3: CSVSPGRGYEQYF; length: 13; V: TRBV29-1; J: TRBJ2-7
CDR3: CASSLGTGVLETQYF; length: 15; V: TRBV7-3; J: TRBJ2-5
CDR3: CASSQAGGSGVPWEQFF; length: 17; V: TRBV4-3; J: TRBJ2-1
CDR3: CASSPGQGWNTIYF; length: 14; V: TRBV28; J: TRBJ1-3
CDR3: CASSLGWAYEQYF; length: 13; V: TRBV5-5; J: TRBJ2-7
CDR3: CASSQDTGELFF; length: 12; V: TRBV4-1; J: TRBJ2-2
CDR3: CASSLHPGQGHNEQFF; length: 16; V: TRBV28; J: TRBJ2-1